This entry features one T cell receptor beta chain sequence. Its antigen is as yet unknown. This sample was included in a study of response to subunit inactivated influenza vaccine. Regarding the study as a whole: After each seasonal influenza vaccination, few new T cells are recruited, the authors suggested.

The CDR3 runs to 14 residues. Trimming took 7 bases from V and 3 from J, leaving 17 bases between them. Germline V gives CDR1 SQVTM, CDR2 ANQGSEA. TCRdb reanalysed the RT-PCR reads using MiXCR and keeps one entry per CDR3 protein. The sample lists approximately 500,000 distinct CDR3 sequences, 13% to 15% seen once, with more than 9.5% in the top ten. V usage is TRBV29-1 and J usage is TRBJ2-3, with D tentatively TRBD1 or TRBD2 (6 bases each). The material sequenced was PBMCs from blood, taken 11 to 12 days after vaccination. This TCR derives from a man aged 50 to 59 who received an inactivated influenza vaccine. The CDR3 nucleotides are TGCAGCGCCGCAGGAGGGGGAAGGACAGATACGCAGTATTTT. Translated, it gives CSAAGGGRTDTQYF.